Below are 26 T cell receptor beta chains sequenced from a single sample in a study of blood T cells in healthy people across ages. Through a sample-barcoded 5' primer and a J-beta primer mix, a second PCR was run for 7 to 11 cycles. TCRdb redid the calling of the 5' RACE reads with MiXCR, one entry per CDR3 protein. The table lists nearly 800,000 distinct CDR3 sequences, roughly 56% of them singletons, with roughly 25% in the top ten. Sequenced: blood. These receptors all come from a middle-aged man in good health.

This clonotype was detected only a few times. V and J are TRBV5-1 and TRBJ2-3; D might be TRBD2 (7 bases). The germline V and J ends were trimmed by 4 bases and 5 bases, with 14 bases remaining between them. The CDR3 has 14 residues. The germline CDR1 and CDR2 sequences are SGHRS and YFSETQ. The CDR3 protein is CASSPGASGDTQYF. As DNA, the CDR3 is TGCGCCAGCAGCCCGGGGGCTAGCGGAGATACGCAGTATTTT.

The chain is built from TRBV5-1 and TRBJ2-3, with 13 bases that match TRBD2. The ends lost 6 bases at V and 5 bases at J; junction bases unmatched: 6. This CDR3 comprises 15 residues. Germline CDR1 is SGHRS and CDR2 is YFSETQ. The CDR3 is CASTWTSGGGDTQYF. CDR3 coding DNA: TGCGCCAGCACTTGGACTAGCGGGGGAGGAGATACGCAGTATTTT.

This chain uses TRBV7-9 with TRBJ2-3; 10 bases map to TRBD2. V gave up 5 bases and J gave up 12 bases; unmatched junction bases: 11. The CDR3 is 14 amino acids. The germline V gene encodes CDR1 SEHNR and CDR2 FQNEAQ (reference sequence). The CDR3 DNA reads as TGTGCCAGCAGCCCTTTAGGGACTAGCGCCTTCCAGTATTTT. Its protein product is CASSPLGTSAFQYF.

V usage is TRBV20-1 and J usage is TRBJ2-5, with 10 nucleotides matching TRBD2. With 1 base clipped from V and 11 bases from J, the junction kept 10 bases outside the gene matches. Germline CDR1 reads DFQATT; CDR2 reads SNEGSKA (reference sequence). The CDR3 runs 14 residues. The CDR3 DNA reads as TGCAGTGCTAGAGGACTAGCGGGTAACTCGGGGCAGTACTTC. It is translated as CSARGLAGNSGQYF.

The CDR3, as DNA: TGTGCCACCAGCAGAGATAGGAGGGGTGGCTACACCTTC. This translates into CATSRDRRGGYTF. The chain joins TRBV15 to TRBJ1-2; tentatively, D is TRBD1 (5 bases). Germline CDR1 LNHNV, CDR2 YYDKDF (reference sequence). The CDR3 covers 13 residues. Trimming removed 0 bases at V and 7 bases at J, with 9 bases between.

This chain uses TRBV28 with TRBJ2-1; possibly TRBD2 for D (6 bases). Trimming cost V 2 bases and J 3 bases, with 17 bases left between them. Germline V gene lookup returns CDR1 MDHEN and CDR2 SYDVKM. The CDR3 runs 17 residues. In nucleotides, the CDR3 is TGTGCCAGCAGTTTAGTCCCGACTAGATCAATCTACAATGAGCAGTTCTTC. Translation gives CASSLVPTRSIYNEQFF. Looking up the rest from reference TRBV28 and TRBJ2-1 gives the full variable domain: DVKVTQSSRYLVKRTGEKVFLECVQDMDHENMFWYRQDPGLGLRLIYFSYDVKMKEKGDIPEGYSVSREKKERFSLILESASTNQTSMYLCASSLVPTRSIYNEQFFGPGTRLTVL.

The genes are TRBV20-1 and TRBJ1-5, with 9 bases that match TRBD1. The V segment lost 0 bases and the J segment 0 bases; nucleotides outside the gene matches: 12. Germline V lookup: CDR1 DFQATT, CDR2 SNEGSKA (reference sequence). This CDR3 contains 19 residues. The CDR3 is CSARDSGTGTTYSNQPQHF. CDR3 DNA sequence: TGCAGTGCTAGAGATTCCGGGACAGGGACCACTTATAGCAATCAGCCCCAGCATTTT.

CDR3 loop: CASSILSGSYNEQFF. The CDR3 DNA sequence: TGTGCCAGCAGTATCCTCAGCGGTTCCTACAATGAGCAGTTCTTC. The rearrangement uses TRBV6-2 or TRBV6-3 and TRBJ2-1, with a weak D call TRBD2 (5 bases). The germline V gene has CDR1 MNHEY and CDR2 SVGEGT. Trimming shortened V by 5 bases and J by 1 base, and 12 bases separated the two germline ends. This CDR3 has 15 amino acids.

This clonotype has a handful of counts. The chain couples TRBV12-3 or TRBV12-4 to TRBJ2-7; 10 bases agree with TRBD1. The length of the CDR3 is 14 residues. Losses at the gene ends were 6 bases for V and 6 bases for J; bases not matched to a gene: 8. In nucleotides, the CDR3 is TGTGCCAGCAGCCATGGAGGGACAGGGGTCGAGCAGTACTTC. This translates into CASSHGGTGVEQYF.

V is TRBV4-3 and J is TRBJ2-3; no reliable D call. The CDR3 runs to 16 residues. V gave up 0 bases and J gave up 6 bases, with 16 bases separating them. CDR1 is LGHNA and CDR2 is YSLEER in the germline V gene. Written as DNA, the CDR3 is TGCGCCAGCAGCCAAGAAGGTGGAACCCCCCTGGATACGCAGTATTTT. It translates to CASSQEGGTPLDTQYF.

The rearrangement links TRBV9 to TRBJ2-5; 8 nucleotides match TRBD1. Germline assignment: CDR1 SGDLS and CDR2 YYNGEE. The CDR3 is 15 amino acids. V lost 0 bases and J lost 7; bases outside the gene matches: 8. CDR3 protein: CASSVGRPQGATQYF. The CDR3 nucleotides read TGTGCCAGCAGCGTAGGACGACCCCAGGGGGCGACCCAGTACTTC.

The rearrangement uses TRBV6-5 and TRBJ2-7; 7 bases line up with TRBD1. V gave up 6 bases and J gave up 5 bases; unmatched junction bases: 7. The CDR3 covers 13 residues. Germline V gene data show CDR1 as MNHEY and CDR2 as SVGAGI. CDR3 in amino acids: CASRTRGPHEQYF. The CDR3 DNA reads TGTGCCAGCAGAACGAGGGGGCCCCACGAGCAGTACTTC.

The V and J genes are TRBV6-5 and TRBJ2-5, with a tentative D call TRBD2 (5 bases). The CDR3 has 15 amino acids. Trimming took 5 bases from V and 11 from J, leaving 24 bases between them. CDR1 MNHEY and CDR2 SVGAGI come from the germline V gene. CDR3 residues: CASSQTRSRIYEQYF. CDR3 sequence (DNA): TGTGCCAGCAGTCAAACTAGGTCTCGTATCTATGAGCAGTACTTC.

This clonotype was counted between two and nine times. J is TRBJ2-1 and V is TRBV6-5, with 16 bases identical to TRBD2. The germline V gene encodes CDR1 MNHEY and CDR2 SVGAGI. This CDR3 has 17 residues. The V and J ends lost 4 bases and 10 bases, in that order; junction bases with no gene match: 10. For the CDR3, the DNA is TGTGCCAGCAGTTGGACCGGGACTAGCGGGGGGGCGCGGGAGCAGTTCTTC. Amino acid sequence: CASSWTGTSGGAREQFF.

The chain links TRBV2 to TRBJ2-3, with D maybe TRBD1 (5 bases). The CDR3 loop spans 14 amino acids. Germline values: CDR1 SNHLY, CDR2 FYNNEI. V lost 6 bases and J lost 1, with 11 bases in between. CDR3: CASRSGSGTDTQYF. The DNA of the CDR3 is TGTGCCAGCAGGTCAGGGTCTGGCACAGATACGCAGTATTTT.

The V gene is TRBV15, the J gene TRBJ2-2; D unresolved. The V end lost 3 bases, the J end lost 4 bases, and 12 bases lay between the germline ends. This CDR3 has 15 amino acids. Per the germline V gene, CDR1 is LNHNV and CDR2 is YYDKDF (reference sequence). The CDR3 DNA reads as TGTGCCACCAGCAGTGTGGACCGAACCACCGGGGAGCTGTTTTTT. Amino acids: CATSSVDRTTGELFF.

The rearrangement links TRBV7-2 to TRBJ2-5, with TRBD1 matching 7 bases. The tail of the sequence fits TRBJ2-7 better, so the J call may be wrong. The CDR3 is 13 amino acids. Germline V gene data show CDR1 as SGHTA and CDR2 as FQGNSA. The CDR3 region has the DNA TGTGCCAGCAGCCAGACAGGGATCTACGAGCAGTACTTC. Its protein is CASSQTGIYEQYF.

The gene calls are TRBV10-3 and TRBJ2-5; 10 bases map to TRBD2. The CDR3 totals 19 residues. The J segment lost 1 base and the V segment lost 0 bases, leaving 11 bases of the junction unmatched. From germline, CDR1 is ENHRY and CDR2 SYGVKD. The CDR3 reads CAISESLGGSGGLQETQYF. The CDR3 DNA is TGTGCCATCAGTGAGTCCTTAGGTGGTAGCGGGGGGCTCCAAGAGACCCAGTACTTC.

CDR3 region: CSVTSETQYF. The DNA for the CDR3 is TGCAGCGTTACTAGTGAGACCCAGTACTTC. This rearrangement joins TRBV29-1 to TRBJ2-5, with D possibly matching TRBD2 (5 bases). The CDR3 is made up of 10 amino acids. The germline V gene has CDR1 SQVTM and CDR2 ANQGSEA. Trimming stripped 5 bases from V and 5 bases from J, with 6 bases between.

CDR3 bases: TGCGCCAGCAGCCAAGGGAGGGGCGTGGACTATGGCTACACCTTC. Amino acid sequence: CASSQGRGVDYGYTF. The rearrangement links TRBV4-3 to TRBJ1-2, with a tentative D call TRBD1 (5 bases). V was cut by 1 base and J by 3 bases, with 12 bases left in between. CDR3 length: 15 residues. CDR1 and CDR2 from the germline V gene are LGHNA and YSLEER.

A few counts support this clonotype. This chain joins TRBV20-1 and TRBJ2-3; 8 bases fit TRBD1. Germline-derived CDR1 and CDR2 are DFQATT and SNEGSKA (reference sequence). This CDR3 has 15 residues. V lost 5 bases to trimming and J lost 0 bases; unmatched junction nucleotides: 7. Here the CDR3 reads CSALTTGASTDTQYF. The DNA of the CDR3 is TGCAGTGCTTTAACGACAGGGGCAAGCACAGATACGCAGTATTTT.

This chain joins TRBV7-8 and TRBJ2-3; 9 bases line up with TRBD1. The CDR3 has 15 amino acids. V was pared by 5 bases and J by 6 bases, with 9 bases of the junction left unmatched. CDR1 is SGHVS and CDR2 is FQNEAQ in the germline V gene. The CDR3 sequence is CASSQGQGYGDTQYF. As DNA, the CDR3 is TGTGCCAGCAGCCAGGGACAGGGTTATGGGGATACGCAGTATTTT.

The DNA of the CDR3 is TGTGCCAGCAGCTCCCCTGGGACTGGCTACGAGCAGTACTTC. Protein sequence: CASSSPGTGYEQYF. This chain uses TRBV6-6 with TRBJ2-7; a possible D gene is TRBD2 (6 bases). Trimming took 6 bases from V and 3 from J, leaving 15 bases between them. Per germline, CDR1 MNHNY and CDR2 SVGAGI (reference sequence). The CDR3 extends over 14 amino acids.

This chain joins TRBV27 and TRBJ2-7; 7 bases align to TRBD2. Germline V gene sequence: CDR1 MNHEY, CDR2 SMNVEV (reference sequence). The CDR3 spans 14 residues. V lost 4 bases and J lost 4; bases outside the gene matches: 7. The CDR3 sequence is CASSWGGSSYEQYF. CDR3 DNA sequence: TGTGCCAGCAGTTGGGGCGGGAGCTCGTACGAGCAGTACTTC.

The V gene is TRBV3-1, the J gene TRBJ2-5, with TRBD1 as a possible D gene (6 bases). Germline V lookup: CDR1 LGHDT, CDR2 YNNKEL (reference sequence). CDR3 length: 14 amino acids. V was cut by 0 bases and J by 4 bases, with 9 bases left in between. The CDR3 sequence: CASSQEGRGETQYF. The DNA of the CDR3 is TGTGCCAGCAGCCAAGAGGGCAGGGGAGAGACCCAGTACTTC.

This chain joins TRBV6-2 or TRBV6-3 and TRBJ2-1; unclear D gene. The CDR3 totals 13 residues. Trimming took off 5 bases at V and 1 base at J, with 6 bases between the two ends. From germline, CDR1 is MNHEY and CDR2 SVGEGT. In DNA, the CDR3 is TGTGCCAGCAGTGACGTTTCCTACAATGAGCAGTTCTTC. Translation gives CASSDVSYNEQFF.